This T cell receptor (beta chain) derives from a study of circulating tumor DNA in untreated peripheral T-cell lymphoma. General observations from the study: Tumor-specific clonotypes were found in 60% to 85% of patients.

Only in-frame clones appear in the TCRdb table, and some are missing; sequencing was by immunoSEQ multiplex PCR. The sample lists fewer than 2,500 clones, around two thirds occurring once. The V gene's germline CDR1 is SGHRS and CDR2 YFSETQ. Trimming left V 3 bases short and J 2 bases short, with 27 bases between. CDR3 size: 20 residues. For this clone: The antigen is unknown.

The tumor tissue sample was taken at baseline before any treatment. V and J are TRBV5-1 and TRBJ2-1, with D perhaps matching TRBD1 or TRBD2 (5 bases each). Sample: tumor tissue. This clonotype originated in a human donor with peripheral T-cell lymphoma. CDR3 nucleotide sequence: TGCGCCAGCAGCTCCCGGGGCAGGAACCTCATAGACGGGGCCTACAATGAGCAGTTCTTC. It is translated as CASSSRGRNLIDGAYNEQFF.